The 5 T cell receptor beta chains below were found in one sample sequenced in a study of beta chain features in type 1 diabetes. Reverse transcription of all isolated RNA meant that expressed TCRB transcripts were sequenced. Produced via immunoSEQ multiplex PCR; TCRdb's table is partial and in-frame only. This sample has about 150,000 clones, with over 7.5% found just once. Sequencing was done on a sample of central memory CD4+ T cells from blood. The source of these receptors is a woman under 30 in good health.

There are a few counts of this clone. V and J are TRBV11-1 and TRBJ2-5; 9 bases line up with TRBD1. The V gene end was trimmed by 7 bases and the J gene end by 7 bases; junction bases not matched to a gene: 7. The CDR3 has 13 amino acids. CDR1 and CDR2 from the germline V gene are SGHAT and FQDESV (reference sequence). This CDR3 is CASTRTGEMTQYF. CDR3 DNA: TGTGCCAGCACGAGGACAGGGGAAATGACCCAGTACTTC.

The sample holds a few counts of this clone. This chain uses TRBV29-1 with TRBJ1-2, with TRBD1 matching over 7 bases. Germline values: CDR1 SQVTM, CDR2 ANQGSEA. V was clipped by 6 bases and J by 8 bases; unmatched bases: 15. This CDR3 region has 14 residues. In nucleotides, the CDR3 is TGCAGCGTGACCCTACAGGGGCCTTCTCAGGGCTACACCTTC. Its protein product is CSVTLQGPSQGYTF. The variable domain in full, completed from reference TRBV29-1 and TRBJ1-2, reads SAVISQKPSRDICQRGTSLTIQCQVDSQVTMMFWYRQQPGQSLTLIATANQGSEATYESGFVIDKFPISRPNLTFSTLTVSNMSPEDSSIYLCSVTLQGPSQGYTFGSGTRLTVV.

This clone was counted only a few times. The chain uses TRBV7-9 and TRBJ2-2, with D hard to call. Trimming shortened V by 2 bases and J by 3 bases, and 7 bases separated the two germline ends. The CDR3 has 14 residues. In germline, CDR1 is SEHNR, CDR2 FQNEAQ (reference sequence). CDR3 amino acids: CASSLNSYTGELFF. The CDR3 bases are TGTGCCAGCAGCTTAAACAGCTACACCGGGGAGCTGTTTTTT.

The chain joins TRBV27 to TRBJ2-1; 12 bases fit TRBD1. The CDR3 has 15 residues. J was trimmed by 6 bases and V by 6 bases; bases with no gene match: 6. Germline CDR1 MNHEY, CDR2 SMNVEV (reference sequence). The CDR3 is CASRPGQGASNEQFF. DNA for the CDR3: TGTGCCAGCAGACCGGGACAGGGGGCGAGCAATGAGCAGTTCTTC.

This clone was found a few times. J is TRBJ2-7 and V is TRBV11-2, with unresolved D. The V gene's germline CDR1 is SGHAT and CDR2 FQNNGV. The CDR3 is 11 residues long. Trimming cost V 5 bases and J 4 bases, with 6 bases left between them. The CDR3 DNA follows: TGTGCCAGCAGCCTCAGGTACGAGCAGTACTTC. Protein sequence: CASSLRYEQYF.